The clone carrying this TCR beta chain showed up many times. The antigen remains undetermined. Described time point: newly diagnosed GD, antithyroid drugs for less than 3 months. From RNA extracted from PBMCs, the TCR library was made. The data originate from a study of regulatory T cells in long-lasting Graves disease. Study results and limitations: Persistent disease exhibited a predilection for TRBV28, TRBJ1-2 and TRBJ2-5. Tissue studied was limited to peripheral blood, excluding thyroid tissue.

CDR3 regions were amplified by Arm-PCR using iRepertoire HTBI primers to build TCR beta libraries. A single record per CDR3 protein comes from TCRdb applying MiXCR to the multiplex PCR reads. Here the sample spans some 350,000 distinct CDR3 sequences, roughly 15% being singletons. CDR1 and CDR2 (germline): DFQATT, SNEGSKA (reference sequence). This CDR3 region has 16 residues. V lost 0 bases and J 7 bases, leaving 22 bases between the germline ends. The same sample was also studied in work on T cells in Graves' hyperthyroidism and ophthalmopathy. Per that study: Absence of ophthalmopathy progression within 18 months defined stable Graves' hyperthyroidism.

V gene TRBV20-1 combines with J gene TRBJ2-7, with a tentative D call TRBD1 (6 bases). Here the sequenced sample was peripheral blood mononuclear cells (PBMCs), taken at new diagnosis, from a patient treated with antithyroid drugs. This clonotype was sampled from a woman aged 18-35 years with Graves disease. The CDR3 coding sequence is TGCAGTGCTAGAGATCGATTGGGGGCTATGATGAGGGAGCAGTACTTC. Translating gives CSARDRLGAMMREQYF.